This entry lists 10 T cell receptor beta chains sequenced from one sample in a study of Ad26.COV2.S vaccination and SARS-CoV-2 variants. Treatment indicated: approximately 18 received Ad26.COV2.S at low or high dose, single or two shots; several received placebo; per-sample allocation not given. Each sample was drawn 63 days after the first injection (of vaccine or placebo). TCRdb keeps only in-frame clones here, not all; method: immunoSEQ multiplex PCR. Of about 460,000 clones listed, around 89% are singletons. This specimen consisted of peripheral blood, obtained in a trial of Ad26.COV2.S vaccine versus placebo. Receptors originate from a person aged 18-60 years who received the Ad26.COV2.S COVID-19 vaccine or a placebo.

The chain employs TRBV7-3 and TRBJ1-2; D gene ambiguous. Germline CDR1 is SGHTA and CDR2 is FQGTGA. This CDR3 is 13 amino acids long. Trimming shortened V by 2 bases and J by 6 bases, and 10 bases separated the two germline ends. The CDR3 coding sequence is TGTGCCAGCAGCTTAGACGCAGGTCATGGCTACACCTTC. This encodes CASSLDAGHGYTF.

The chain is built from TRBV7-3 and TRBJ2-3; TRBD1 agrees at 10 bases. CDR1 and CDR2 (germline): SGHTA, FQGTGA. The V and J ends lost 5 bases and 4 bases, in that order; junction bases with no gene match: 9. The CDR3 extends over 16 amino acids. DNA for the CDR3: TGTGCCAGCAGCCCAGGGACAGGGGCTTATCCAGATACGCAGTATTTT. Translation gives CASSPGTGAYPDTQYF.

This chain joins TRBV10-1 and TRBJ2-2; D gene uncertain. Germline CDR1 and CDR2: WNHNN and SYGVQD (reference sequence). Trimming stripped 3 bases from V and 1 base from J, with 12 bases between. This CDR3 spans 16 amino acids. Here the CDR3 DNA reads TGCGCCAGCAGTGATCGGACGGTAAAGAACACCGGGGAGCTGTTTTTT. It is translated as CASSDRTVKNTGELFF.

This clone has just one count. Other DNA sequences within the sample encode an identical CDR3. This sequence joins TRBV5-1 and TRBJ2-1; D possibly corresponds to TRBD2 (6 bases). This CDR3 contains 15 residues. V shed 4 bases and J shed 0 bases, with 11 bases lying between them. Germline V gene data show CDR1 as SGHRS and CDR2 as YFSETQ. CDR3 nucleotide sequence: TGCGCCAGCAGCCTCGACGGGAGCTCCTACAATGAGCAGTTCTTC. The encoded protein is CASSLDGSSYNEQFF.

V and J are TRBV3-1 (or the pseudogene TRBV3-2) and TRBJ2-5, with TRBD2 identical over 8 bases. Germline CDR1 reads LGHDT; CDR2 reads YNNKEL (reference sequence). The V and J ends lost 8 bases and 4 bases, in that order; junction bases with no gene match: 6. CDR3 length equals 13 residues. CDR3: CASLLAGTETQYF. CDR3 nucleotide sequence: TGTGCCAGCCTCTTAGCGGGAACAGAGACCCAGTACTTC.

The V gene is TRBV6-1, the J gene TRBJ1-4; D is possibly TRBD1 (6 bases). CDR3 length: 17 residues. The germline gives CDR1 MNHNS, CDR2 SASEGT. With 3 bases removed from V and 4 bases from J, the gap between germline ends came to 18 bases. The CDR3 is CASSDLDLQGINEKLFF. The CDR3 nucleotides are TGTGCCAGCAGTGATTTAGACCTACAGGGCATTAATGAAAAACTGTTTTTT.

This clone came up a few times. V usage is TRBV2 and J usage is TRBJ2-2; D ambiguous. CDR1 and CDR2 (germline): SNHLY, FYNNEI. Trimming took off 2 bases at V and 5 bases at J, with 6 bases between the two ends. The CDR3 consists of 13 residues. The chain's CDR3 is CASSERMTGELFF. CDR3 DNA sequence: TGTGCCAGCAGTGAACGTATGACCGGGGAGCTGTTTTTT.

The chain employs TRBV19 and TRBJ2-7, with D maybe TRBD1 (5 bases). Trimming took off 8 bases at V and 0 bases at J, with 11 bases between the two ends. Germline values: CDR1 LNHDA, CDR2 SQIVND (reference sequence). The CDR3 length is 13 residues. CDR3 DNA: TGTGCCAGTTCGACAGTTTACTCCTACGAGCAGTACTTC. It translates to CASSTVYSYEQYF.

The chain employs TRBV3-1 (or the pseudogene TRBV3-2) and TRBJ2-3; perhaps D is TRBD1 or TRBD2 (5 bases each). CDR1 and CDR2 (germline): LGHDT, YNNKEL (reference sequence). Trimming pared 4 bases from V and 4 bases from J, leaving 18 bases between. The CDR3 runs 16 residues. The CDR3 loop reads CASSPLTPGTADTQYF. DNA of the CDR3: TGTGCCAGCAGCCCCTTGACTCCCGGGACCGCAGATACGCAGTATTTT.

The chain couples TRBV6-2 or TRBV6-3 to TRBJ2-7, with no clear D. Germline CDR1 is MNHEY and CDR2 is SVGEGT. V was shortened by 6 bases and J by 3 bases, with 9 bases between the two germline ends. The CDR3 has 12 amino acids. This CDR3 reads CASSPSIYEQYF. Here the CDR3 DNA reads TGTGCCAGCAGCCCCTCTATCTACGAGCAGTACTTC.